This record concerns one T cell receptor (beta chain) sequence. The length of the CDR3 is 12 residues. The trim removed 10 bases at V and 5 bases at J, leaving 7 bases unmatched. The germline V gene has CDR1 ENHRY and CDR2 SYGVKD. The source of the sample is a study of blood T cell repertoires in COVID-19. Study information: COVID-19 samples collected from the United States, Italy and Spain covered acute and convalescent phases. T cells, B-cell-depleted T cells, or PBMCs supplied cDNA or gDNA.

In the source study's methods: Amplification of reference gene primers provided the estimated nucleated cell counts. Method: immunoSEQ multiplex PCR; TCRdb's copy keeps in-frame clones and lacks some. Clonal size and the V and J genes are those of that table, whereas D and trimming came from the DNA. The sample includes some 85,000 clones, over 65% of them seen just once. Sequencing was done on a sample of peripheral blood. This clonotype was obtained from a human donor in a cohort sampled during active COVID-19. V and J are TRBV10-3 and TRBJ2-5; 7 nucleotides match TRBD1. The CDR3: CATAQGLETQYF. In DNA, the CDR3 is TGTGCCACCGCACAGGGGTTGGAGACCCAGTACTTC.